Listed below are T cell receptor beta chains from one sample, sequenced in a study of T cell responses to AZD1222 COVID-19 vaccine. Profiled with immunoSEQ multiplex PCR; TCRdb holds only in-frame clones, not every one. Among 150,000 to 200,000 clones listed, roughly 90% were seen once. Material: peripheral blood, obtained on day 0 of AZD1222 vaccination. These receptors were obtained from an adult in good health. CDR3s include the opening cysteine and the closing phenylalanine or tryptophan.

len: 16; v_gene: TRBV18; CDR3aa: CASSPTGTASGNTIYF
len: 15; v_gene: TRBV5-4; CDR3aa: CASSLVGQLNTEAFF
len: 14; v_gene: TRBV10-3; CDR3aa: CAISGFGQDTEAFF
len: 17; v_gene: TRBV27; CDR3aa: CASASPLRGLREETQYF
len: 15; v_gene: TRBV4-3; CDR3aa: CASSQGDSNNSPLHF
len: 13; v_gene: TRBV30; CDR3aa: CAWTPGQPSGYTF
len: 13; v_gene: TRBV30; CDR3aa: CACTGIAGFEAFF
len: 17; v_gene: TRBV30; CDR3aa: CAWKGTSGSHSYNEQFF
len: 14; v_gene: TRBV6-2/TRBV6-3; CDR3aa: CASSLSGTYNEQFF
len: 15; v_gene: TRBV4-3; CDR3aa: CASSQETTGYYGYTF
len: 14; v_gene: TRBV5-5; CDR3aa: CASTPLRGIPEAFF
len: 11; v_gene: TRBV7-2; CDR3aa: CASSGPYEQYF
len: 14; v_gene: TRBV10-3; CDR3aa: CATSAGGTNYGYTF
len: 15; v_gene: TRBV5-1; CDR3aa: CASSFVGSRTGELFF
len: 17; v_gene: TRBV7-9; CDR3aa: CASSLVGGRTLYNEQFF
len: 19; v_gene: TRBV7-9; CDR3aa: CASSLRQGDGTSGNNEQFF
len: 14; v_gene: TRBV19; CDR3aa: CASSPGIANYGYTF
len: 14; v_gene: TRBV3-1/TRBV3-2; CDR3aa: CASSAGLASYEQYF
len: 12; v_gene: TRBV19; CDR3aa: CASGTSGNTIYF
len: 11; v_gene: TRBV2; CDR3aa: CASSVKYEQYF
len: 8; v_gene: TRBV27; CDR3aa: CAGREQYF
len: 15; v_gene: TRBV5-6; CDR3aa: CASSPGTSGDNEQYF
len: 13; v_gene: TRBV30; CDR3aa: CALDRIGANVLTF
len: 14; v_gene: TRBV28; CDR3aa: CASSFNSANYGYTF
len: 13; v_gene: TRBV19; CDR3aa: CASSAGGGTEAFF
len: 14; v_gene: TRBV7-9; CDR3aa: CASSPPTLRSEAFF
len: 19; v_gene: TRBV7-2; CDR3aa: CASSLEGTSMGGAYNEQFF
len: 14; v_gene: TRBV30; CDR3aa: CAWSGSGLNYGYTF
len: 13; v_gene: TRBV5-6; CDR3aa: CASSFLSGYEQYF
len: 13; v_gene: TRBV6-5; CDR3aa: CATRTGGNYGYTF
len: 12; v_gene: TRBV25-1; CDR3aa: CASSEGSYEQYF
len: 14; v_gene: TRBV12-5; CDR3aa: CASGTPGEGEKLFF
len: 15; v_gene: TRBV13; CDR3aa: CASSTEDRGGDGYTF
len: 17; v_gene: TRBV6-6; CDR3aa: CASSRGMSGGSQETQYF
len: 14; v_gene: TRBV7-9; CDR3aa: CASSPRREGGGYTF
len: 14; v_gene: TRBV19; CDR3aa: CATQREFSYNEQFF
len: 14; v_gene: TRBV19; CDR3aa: CASTRTGMNTEAFF
len: 15; v_gene: TRBV28; CDR3aa: CASSPDRGRYNEQFF
len: 16; v_gene: TRBV12-5; CDR3aa: CASGLVPPRTGHGYTF
len: 14; v_gene: TRBV10-3; CDR3aa: CAIRPRVTNTEAFF
len: 16; v_gene: TRBV7-9; CDR3aa: CASSLEAAAGGRGYTF
len: 18; v_gene: TRBV28; CDR3aa: CASSLFGLAGGNTGELFF
len: 14; v_gene: TRBV5-1; CDR3aa: CASSMYTETGELFF
len: 12; v_gene: TRBV7-9; CDR3aa: CASSLVSHEQYF
len: 12; v_gene: TRBV28; CDR3aa: CASTTAGTEAFF
len: 15; v_gene: TRBV27; CDR3aa: CASSLSAGSASEQYF
len: 12; v_gene: TRBV30; CDR3aa: CAWIPSAYEQYF
len: 13; v_gene: TRBV10-1; CDR3aa: CASSGSGAKTQYF
len: 16; v_gene: TRBV10-1; CDR3aa: CASTPDPLPFSYEQYF
len: 14; v_gene: TRBV5-6; CDR3aa: CASSSDRGLYEQYF